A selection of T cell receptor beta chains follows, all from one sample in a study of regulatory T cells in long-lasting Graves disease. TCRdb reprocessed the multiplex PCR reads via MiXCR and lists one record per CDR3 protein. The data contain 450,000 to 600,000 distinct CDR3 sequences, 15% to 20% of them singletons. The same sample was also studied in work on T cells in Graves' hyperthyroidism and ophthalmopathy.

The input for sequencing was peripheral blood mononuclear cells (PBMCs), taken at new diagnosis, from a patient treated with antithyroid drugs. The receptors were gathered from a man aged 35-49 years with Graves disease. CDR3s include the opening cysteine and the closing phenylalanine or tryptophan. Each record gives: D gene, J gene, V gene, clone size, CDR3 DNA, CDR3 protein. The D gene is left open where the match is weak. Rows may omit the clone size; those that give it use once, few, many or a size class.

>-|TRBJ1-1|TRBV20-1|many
TGCAGTGCTTACAGGGATGAAGCTTTCTTT
CSAYRDEAFF
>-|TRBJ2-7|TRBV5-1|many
TGTGCCAGCAGCTTAGGGCAGGACTACGAGCAGTACTTC
CASSLGQDYEQYF
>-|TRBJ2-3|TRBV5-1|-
TGCGCCAGCAGCTTATGGGGACACTCCACAGATACGCAGTATTTT
CASSLWGHSTDTQYF
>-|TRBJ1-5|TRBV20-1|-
TGCAGTGCTAGAGATGTGGCCGATCAGCCCCAGCATTTT
CSARDVADQPQHF
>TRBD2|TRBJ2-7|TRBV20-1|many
TGCAGTGCTCAAGGGACTAGCGGGAGGGCCTACGAGCAGTACTTC
CSAQGTSGRAYEQYF
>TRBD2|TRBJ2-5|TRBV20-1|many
TGCAGTGTCAGGACTAGCGGAGAGACCCAGTACTTC
CSVRTSGETQYF
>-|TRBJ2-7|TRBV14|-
TGTGCCAGCAGCCAAGAATTACGGGGACATGGGAAGTACGAGCAGTACTTC
CASSQELRGHGKYEQYF
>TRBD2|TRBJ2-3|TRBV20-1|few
TGCAGTGCTAGAGATCCGGGAGGCCCCCCAGATACGCAGTATTTT
CSARDPGGPPDTQYF
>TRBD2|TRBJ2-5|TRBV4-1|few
TGCGCCAGCCAGGGGACTAGCGGCCAAGAGACCCAGTACTTC
CASQGTSGQETQYF
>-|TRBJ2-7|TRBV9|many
TGTGCCAGCAGCGTAGGGGGGGAGTCGGGCGAGCAGTACTTC
CASSVGGESGEQYF
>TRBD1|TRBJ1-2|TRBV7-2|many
TGTGCCAGCAGCCTCACAGGGGCCGGCTACACCTTC
CASSLTGAGYTF
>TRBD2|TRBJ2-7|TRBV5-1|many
TGCGCCAGCAGCTTGACAGCGGGAGGGCGTGAGCAGTACTTC
CASSLTAGGREQYF
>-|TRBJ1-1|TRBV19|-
TGTGCCAGTAAACCCGAGGGAGCCACTGAAGCTTTCTTT
CASKPEGATEAFF
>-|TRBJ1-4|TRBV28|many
TGTGCCAGCAGTTCCTCTTTGGGGAGCCAAGTGGGGGAAAAACTGTTTTTT
CASSSSLGSQVGEKLFF
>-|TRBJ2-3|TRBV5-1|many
TGCGCCAGCAGCTTGGCCTCCGCGAGCACAGATACGCAGTATTTT
CASSLASASTDTQYF
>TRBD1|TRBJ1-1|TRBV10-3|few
TGTGCCATCAGTACAGGGGAAGACACTGAAGCTTTCTTT
CAISTGEDTEAFF
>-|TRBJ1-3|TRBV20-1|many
TGCAGTGCTAGTTTAGGATACTCTGGAAACACCATATATTTT
CSASLGYSGNTIYF
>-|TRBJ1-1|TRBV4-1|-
TGCGCCAGCAGCAACAGGAACACTGAAGCTTTCTTT
CASSNRNTEAFF
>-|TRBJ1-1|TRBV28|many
TGTGCCAGCAGTCCGCCGGGACGTGCTGGTGAAGCTTTCTTT
CASSPPGRAGEAFF
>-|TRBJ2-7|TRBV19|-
TGTGCCAGTAGTATAGGGCAGGGAATCGCCGAGCAGCACTTC
CASSIGQGIAEQHF
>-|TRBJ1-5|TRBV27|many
TGTGCCAGCAGTCTTCTCGGCAATCAGCCCCAGCATTTT
CASSLLGNQPQHF
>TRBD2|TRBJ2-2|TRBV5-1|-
TGCGCCAGCAGCTCACCGACTAGCGGGAGTAGCACCGGGGAGCTGTTTTTT
CASSSPTSGSSTGELFF
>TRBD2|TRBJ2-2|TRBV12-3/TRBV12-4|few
TGTGCCAGCAGTTTAGTACTCGGGACTAGCGGGAGACGAGGCGGGGAGCTGTTTTTT
CASSLVLGTSGRRGGELFF
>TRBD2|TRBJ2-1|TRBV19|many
TGTGCCAGTAGTTCGAGACTAGCGGCCTACTACAATGAGCAGTTCTTC
CASSSRLAAYYNEQFF
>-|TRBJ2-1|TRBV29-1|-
TGCAGCACCCTGGCTAGCATCCAATTCTTC
CSTLASIQFF
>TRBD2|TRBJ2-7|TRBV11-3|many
TGTGCCAGCAGCTCCCGGACTAGCGCGGGCGAGCAGTACTTC
CASSSRTSAGEQYF
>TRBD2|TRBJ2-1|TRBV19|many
TGTGCCAGTAGTAAACGTGGGCCTAGCGGGACGGGGAATGAGCAGTTCTTC
CASSKRGPSGTGNEQFF
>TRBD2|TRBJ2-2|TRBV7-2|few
TGTGCCAGCAGCGAGAGCGGGAGGGCCGGGGAGCTGTTTTTT
CASSESGRAGELFF
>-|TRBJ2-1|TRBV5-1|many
TGCGCCAGCAGCTTGCACCAGGGGGGGAATGAGCAGTTCTTC
CASSLHQGGNEQFF